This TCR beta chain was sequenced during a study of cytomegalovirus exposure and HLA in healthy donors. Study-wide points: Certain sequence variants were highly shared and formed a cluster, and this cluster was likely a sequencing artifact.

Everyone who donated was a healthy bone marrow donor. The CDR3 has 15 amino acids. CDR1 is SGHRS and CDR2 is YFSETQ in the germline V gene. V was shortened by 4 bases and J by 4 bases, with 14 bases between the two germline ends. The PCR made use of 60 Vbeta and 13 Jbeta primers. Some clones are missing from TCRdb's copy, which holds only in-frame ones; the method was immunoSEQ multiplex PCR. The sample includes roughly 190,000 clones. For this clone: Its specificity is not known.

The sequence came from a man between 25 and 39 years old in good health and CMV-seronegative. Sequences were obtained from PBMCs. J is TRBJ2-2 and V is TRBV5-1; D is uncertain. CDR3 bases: TGCGCCAGCAGCGTACGAGTTTCGGGCACCGGGGAGCTGTTTTTT. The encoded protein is CASSVRVSGTGELFF.